The present T cell receptor (beta chain) was sequenced within a study of blood T cell repertoires in COVID-19. About the study: T cells, B-cell-depleted T cells, or PBMCs provided the cDNA or gDNA that served as material.

V was trimmed by 3 bases and J by 4 bases, leaving 7 bases between them. Germline CDR1 and CDR2: SGDLS and YYNGEE. The CDR3 contains 12 residues. This table comes from immunoSEQ multiplex PCR, and its TCRdb copy is limited to in-frame clones, with some not included. This sample carries around 200,000 clones, roughly four fifths of them seen once, and the ten largest clones take around a tenth. The genes are TRBV9 and TRBJ1-1; D is uncertain. The sequenced sample consisted of PBMCs or T cells enriched from blood (not recorded which). The clonotype was recovered from a man in his forties or fifties who had recovered from COVID-19. CDR3 coding DNA: TGTGCCAGCAGCGGCTCGAGCACTGAAGCTTTCTTT. Protein sequence: CASSGSSTEAFF.